The T cell receptor (beta chain) under discussion was sequenced for a study of blood T cell repertoires in COVID-19. Study in general: Both acute and convalescent COVID-19 samples were obtained from the United States, Italy and Spain.

Trimming shortened V by 3 bases and J by 2 bases, and 11 bases separated the two germline ends. CDR1 and CDR2 (germline): SGHDT, YYEEEE. The CDR3 length is 14 residues. Original processing methods: Amplifying reference gene primers gave estimates of nucleated cell counts. The repertoire was sequenced with immunoSEQ multiplex PCR; TCRdb's copy has only in-frame clones and lacks some. V and J calls and clone size are as listed in that table; D and trimming were resolved from the DNA. The repertoire consists of 270,000 or so clones, with approximately 92% occurring once and the leading ten covering around 4.6%.

The receptor's source is a woman aged 40-49 years who had recovered from COVID-19. The chain carries TRBV5-6 and TRBJ2-5; D not certain. Sequenced sample: peripheral blood. CDR3 nucleotide sequence: TGTGCCAGCAGCTCGGTTCTCGGGCAAGAGACCCAGTACTTC. Translated, it gives CASSSVLGQETQYF.